This T cell receptor (beta chain) was sequenced for a study of T cells in Graves' hyperthyroidism and ophthalmopathy. Exclusion criteria comprised uncontrolled infection, other autoimmune disease, pregnancy or lactation. Clinicians diagnosed patients from clinical symptoms, serum thyroxine and TRAb, thyroid ultrasound and orbital computed tomography. Fresh peripheral blood, 10 ml, was the source of the PBMCs. Many counts were recorded for this clonotype. Its antigen is unidentified. Trimming left V 1 base short and J 5 bases short, with 14 bases between. The CDR3 is 15 amino acids. Regarding the study as a whole: Classification by a 13 V-J model distinguished ophthalmopathy from stable hyperthyroidism.

The source material, RNA transcripts, was used to amplify TCR beta CDR3 regions. Using the HTBI primer set, a first-round RT-PCR was run on the TCR CDR3. TCRdb itself ran the multiplex PCR reads through MiXCR, one entry per CDR3 protein. The data show a few hundred thousand distinct CDR3 sequences, 13% to 15% seen once. The chain has TRBV12-3 or TRBV12-4 and TRBJ1-1; a possible D gene is TRBD1 (6 bases). The source material was blood. The clonotype was recovered from a woman aged 40 to 50 with Graves' hyperthyroidism that later progressed to Graves' ophthalmopathy. In DNA, the CDR3 is TGTGCCAGCAGTTTAGTCGGGCAGGGGAGGACTGAAGCTTTCTTT. Its translation is CASSLVGQGRTEAFF.